This T cell receptor (beta chain) derives from a study of metastatic and nonmetastatic thyroid tumors. Study background: Malignant thyroid and benign thyroid patients provided blood and tumor or nodule tissue whose repertoires were compared. Study-wide points: Malignant thyroid tumors reportedly exceeded benign nodules significantly in TCR beta diversity, with the difference appearing in blood and tumor.

The sample holds many counts of this clone. No antigen is known for it. There were no patients who had received any treatment before thyroid surgery. TCRdb reprocessed the PCR reads via MiXCR. The table shows 21,000 or so clones, with roughly a sixth occurring only once. The sequence derives from a female donor with papillary thyroid cancer or a benign thyroid nodule (not recorded which). Some clones in this sample may be carry-over from other donors' samples. The sample consisted of blood.

This CDR3 reads CASSYRTEQPQHF. The CDR3 DNA is TGTGCCAGCAGTTACCGCACGGAACAGCCCCAGCATTTT. The genes are TRBV6-2 or TRBV6-3 and TRBJ1-5, with no clear D. Trimming left V 2 bases short and J 7 bases short, with 9 bases between. The CDR3 has 13 residues. Germline CDR1 MNHEY, CDR2 SVGEGT.